These 31 T cell receptor beta chains originate from one sample sequenced in a study of blood T cells in healthy people across ages (dated by TCRdb to between 2015 and 2017). Library preparation was by 5' RACE. TCRdb names Illumina HiSeq 2500 as the instrument used. A second about 7 to 12 cycle PCR used a sample-barcoded 5' primer and a J-beta primer mix. TCRdb redid the processing of the public reads, applying fastp at Q25 and MiXCR, and retained in-frame beta chains. All rows with the same CDR3 protein become a single entry with the most common DNA and genes. The sample contains 380,000 or so distinct CDR3 sequences, over 45% of them found a single time. Of the sample, approximately 51% is held by the ten largest clones. The sequencing sample was made of blood. The receptors were gathered from a man between 60 and 75 years old in good health.

This clonotype has only a few counts. The rearrangement links TRBV11-2 to TRBJ2-1; D call uncertain. Germline loops: CDR1 SGHAT, CDR2 FQNNGV. The CDR3 contains 15 residues. V shed 5 bases and J shed 2 bases, with 13 bases lying between them. CDR3 DNA: TGTGCCAGCAGCGCCCCAGCTAGGCCCTACAATGAGCAGTTCTTC. Translated, it gives CASSAPARPYNEQFF.

This clonotype was detected only once. With a much larger clone just one base away, this may be a read error. This chain links TRBV28 with TRBJ1-2, with D unresolved. Germline CDR1 and CDR2: MDHEN and SYDVKM. The CDR3 sequence is 10 residues long. For the CDR3, the DNA is TGTACCAGCCTGGCCAGCCGCTACACCTTC. Encoded protein: CTSLASRYTF.

J is TRBJ2-7 and V is TRBV27; TRBD2 agrees at 7 bases. With 6 bases clipped from V and 2 bases from J, the junction kept 10 bases outside the gene matches. Per the germline V gene, CDR1 is MNHEY and CDR2 is SMNVEV (reference sequence). The CDR3 has 15 amino acids. The CDR3 is CASSPMREGPYEQYF. The CDR3 DNA follows: TGTGCCAGCAGCCCAATGAGGGAGGGACCCTACGAGCAGTACTTC.

A few counts support this clonotype. V and J are TRBV27 and TRBJ1-1; maybe TRBD1 (5 bases). Germline assignment: CDR1 MNHEY and CDR2 SMNVEV (reference sequence). This CDR3 contains 14 residues. V dropped 3 bases and J dropped 0 bases, with 8 bases sitting between them. This CDR3 is CASSFQGMNTEAFF. The CDR3 nucleotides read TGTGCCAGCAGTTTCCAGGGTATGAACACTGAAGCTTTCTTT.

The chain employs TRBV15 and TRBJ2-5, with 7 bases that match TRBD2. The DNA end is more similar to TRBJ2-7, so the J call may be wrong. Germline CDR1 is LNHNV and CDR2 is YYDKDF (reference sequence). The CDR3 contains 14 residues. CDR3: CATSARGGWDEQYF. As DNA, the CDR3 is TGTGCCACCAGCGCCCGCGGGGGATGGGACGAGCAGTACTTC.

This chain joins TRBV7-7 and TRBJ2-1; either TRBD1 or TRBD2 may supply D (5 bases each). The V and J ends lost 1 base and 8 bases respectively, with 18 bases between them. The CDR3 covers 16 residues. Germline V gene data show CDR1 as SSHAT and CDR2 as FNYEAQ (reference sequence). The CDR3 region is CASSLGPQKSGHEQFF. The CDR3 region has the DNA TGTGCCAGCAGCTTAGGCCCCCAGAAGTCGGGGCATGAGCAGTTCTTC. The complete variable domain, with remaining parts taken from reference TRBV7-7 and TRBJ2-1, reads GAGVSQSPRYKVTKRGQDVTLRCDPISSHATLYWYQQALGQGPEFLTYFNYEAQPDKSGLPSDRFSAERPEGSISTLTIQRTEQRDSAMYRCASSLGPQKSGHEQFFGPGTRLTVL.

The rearrangement joins TRBV7-2 to TRBJ1-2; tentatively, D is TRBD1 (5 bases). Germline V lookup: CDR1 SGHTA, CDR2 FQGNSA. V gave up 7 bases and J gave up 5 bases, with 20 bases separating them. The CDR3 length is 15 residues. As DNA, the CDR3 is TGTGCCAGCACCAAAGGCCTCTCGGGGGTATATGGCTACACCTTC. As protein: CASTKGLSGVYGYTF.

The chain combines TRBV29-1 with TRBJ2-1; D perhaps matches TRBD2 (5 bases). Looked up from germline, CDR1 is SQVTM and CDR2 is ANQGSEA. Trimming removed 3 bases from V and 8 bases from J, with 17 bases in between. This CDR3 has 14 residues. Here the CDR3 reads CSVDTRGSRDEQFF. The CDR3 DNA is TGCAGCGTTGATACCCGGGGAAGTCGGGATGAGCAGTTCTTC.

This clonotype was seen more than once but under ten times. The rearrangement joins TRBV12-3 or TRBV12-4 to TRBJ2-1; the match to TRBD2 covers 7 bases. This CDR3 region has 14 residues. Unmatched junction bases numbered 3, after V lost 1 base and J lost 6 bases. As DNA, the CDR3 is TGTGCCAGCAGTTTAGGGACTAGGAGCAATGAGCAGTTCTTC. Amino acids: CASSLGTRSNEQFF.

This clonotype was detected a few times. The V and J genes are TRBV6-2 or TRBV6-3 and TRBJ2-5; the match to TRBD1 covers 7 bases. The trim removed 4 bases at V and 1 base at J, leaving 3 bases unmatched. The CDR3 sequence is 14 residues long. The germline V gene has CDR1 MNHEY and CDR2 SVGEGT. The CDR3, as DNA: TGTGCCAGCAGTTTCGACAGGGTCCAAGAGACCCAGTACTTC. Its protein is CASSFDRVQETQYF.

On this clonotype itself: The junction departs from germline at one end; a sequencing error may be responsible. V usage is TRBV9 and J usage is TRBJ2-3; the D gene is possibly TRBD1 (5 bases). This CDR3 region has 15 residues. CDR1 and CDR2 (germline): SGDLS, YYNGEE. Here the CDR3 reads CASSVEERSTGTQYF. CDR3 bases: TGTGCCAGCAGCGTAGAGGAGCGCAGCACAGGTACGCAGTATTTT.

The V and J genes are TRBV4-2 and TRBJ2-3, with 7 bases lining up with TRBD2. J gave up 3 bases and V 0 bases, and 6 bases lay outside the gene matches. This CDR3 region has 16 residues. Germline lookup yields CDR1 LGHNA and CDR2 YNFKEQ. The CDR3 nucleotides read TGTGCCAGCAGCCAAGATAGTCTAGCGGTGACAGATACGCAGTATTTT. Encoded protein: CASSQDSLAVTDTQYF.

This clonotype was seen more than once but under ten times. The rearrangement uses TRBV29-1 and TRBJ2-5; a possible D gene is TRBD2 (5 bases). The V gene's germline CDR1 is SQVTM and CDR2 ANQGSEA. V was shortened by 3 bases and J by 5 bases, with 16 bases between the two germline ends. The CDR3 consists of 14 residues. CDR3 DNA sequence: TGCAGCGTTGAGTATATGCAGCGGCGGGAGACCCAGTACTTC. Its protein product is CSVEYMQRRETQYF.

This clonotype turned up a few times. This may stem from a read error, because a much larger clone lies one nucleotide away. This chain's CDR3 is CASREGWGCTF. CDR3 nucleotide sequence: TGTGCCAGCAGGGAGGGTTGGGGCTGCACCTTC. This chain links TRBV6-2 or TRBV6-3 with TRBJ1-2; D may be TRBD1 (5 bases). Germline-derived CDR1 and CDR2 are MNHEY and SVGEGT. The CDR3 spans 11 residues.

This clonotype has only one observation. The junction and the germline gene differ at one end; a read error may be behind it. CDR3 residues: CASARRGASGANVMTF. CDR3 nucleotides: TGTGCCAGCGCCAGAAGGGGGGCCTCTGGGGCCAACGTCATGACTTTC. The chain is built from TRBV6-2 or TRBV6-3 and TRBJ2-6, with D perhaps being TRBD1 or TRBD2 (6 bases each). This CDR3 is 16 amino acids long. The germline CDR1 and CDR2 sequences are MNHEY and SVGEGT.

The rearrangement joins TRBV4-3 to TRBJ2-6, with D hard to call. Per germline, CDR1 LGHNA and CDR2 YSLEER. There are 16 residues in the CDR3. The V gene lost 0 bases and the J gene lost 0 bases, with 6 bases spanning the gap. This CDR3 is CASSQDTHSGANVLTF. CDR3 DNA sequence: TGCGCCAGCAGCCAAGACACCCACTCTGGGGCCAACGTCCTGACTTTC.

The CDR3 coding sequence is TGTGCCAGCAGCCCCTCGGTCCGGGAGTCCTACGAGCAGTACTTC. This gives the protein CASSPSVRESYEQYF. The chain joins TRBV4-2 to TRBJ2-7, with D possibly TRBD2 on 6 matching bases. This CDR3 has 15 amino acids. In germline, CDR1 is LGHNA, CDR2 YNFKEQ. Trimming took 4 bases from V and 1 from J, leaving 14 bases between them.

In its sample, this clonotype was seen a few times. The V and J genes are TRBV24-1 and TRBJ2-1; D is ambiguous. With 3 bases removed from V and 6 bases from J, the gap between germline ends came to 8 bases. The CDR3 spans 13 residues. Germline-derived CDR1 and CDR2 are KGHDR and SFDVKD. CDR3 sequence: CATSDPVSNEQFF. CDR3 sequence (DNA): TGTGCCACCAGTGATCCGGTAAGCAATGAGCAGTTCTTC.

In this sample, this clonotype turned up many times. The chain links TRBV19 to TRBJ1-1; the match to TRBD1 covers 7 bases. Per germline, CDR1 LNHDA and CDR2 SQIVND (reference sequence). The CDR3 loop spans 15 amino acids. V dropped 4 bases and J dropped 4; count of bases not matched to a gene: 9. CDR3 nucleotide sequence: TGTGCCAGTAGTAACGGACAGGCGGGGAGCACTGAAGCTTTCTTT. This codes for CASSNGQAGSTEAFF.

The V and J genes are TRBV4-3 and TRBJ2-1; D perhaps matches TRBD2 (6 bases). V lost 0 bases and J 2 bases, leaving 11 bases between the germline ends. The CDR3 length is 16 residues. Germline CDR1 and CDR2: LGHNA and YSLEER. The CDR3 DNA reads as TGCGCCAGCAGCCAAGAACGCCTAGCGACCTACAATGAGCAGTTCTTC. Amino acid sequence: CASSQERLATYNEQFF.

Note on this clonotype: One junction end does not reproduce the germline sequence, and a read error may be involved. The chain couples TRBV28 to TRBJ1-1; D gene unclear. The length of the CDR3 is 11 residues. Germline V gene sequence: CDR1 MDHEN, CDR2 SYDVKM. This CDR3 reads CASRFGTEAFF. The CDR3 bases are TGTGCCAGCAGATTCGGCACTGAGGCTTTCTTT.

Ten or more counts support this clonotype. The chain joins TRBV12-3 or TRBV12-4 to TRBJ2-7; 11 nucleotides match TRBD1. The CDR3 contains 15 residues. V dropped 7 bases and J dropped 5; count of bases not matched to a gene: 10. This CDR3 is CASNRGTGGFHEQYF. DNA for the CDR3: TGTGCCAGCAACCGCGGGACAGGGGGTTTCCACGAGCAGTACTTC.

The sample holds a few counts of this clonotype. The chain recombines TRBV4-1 with TRBJ2-1; 14 nucleotides match TRBD2. Germline loops: CDR1 MGHRA, CDR2 YSYEKL. The junction had 8 bases not matched to a gene; V was cut back by 1 base and J by 9 bases. The CDR3 contains 17 residues. The CDR3 loop reads CASSQGRGLAGEVEQFF. For the CDR3, the DNA is TGCGCCAGCAGCCAAGGGCGGGGACTAGCGGGAGAAGTTGAGCAGTTCTTC.

This clonotype was seen a handful of times. The chain recombines TRBV15 with TRBJ1-1; unclear D gene. V lost 0 bases to trimming and J lost 0 bases, with 8 bases between them. Germline lookup yields CDR1 LNHNV and CDR2 YYDKDF (reference sequence). The CDR3 runs to 15 residues. CDR3 in amino acids: CATSRDPGLNTEAFF. The CDR3 DNA reads TGTGCCACCAGCAGAGATCCGGGCCTGAACACTGAAGCTTTCTTT. Filled out from reference TRBV15 and TRBJ1-1, the complete variable domain reads DAMVIQNPRYQVTQFGKPVTLSCSQTLNHNVMYWYQQKSSQAPKLLFHYYDKDFNNEADTPDNFQSRRPNTSFCFLDIRSPGLGDTAMYLCATSRDPGLNTEAFFGQGTRLTVV.

Notes on this clonotype: This may stem from a read error, because a much larger clone lies one nucleotide away. V is TRBV20-1 and J is TRBJ1-1; D not certain. This CDR3 contains 10 residues. The germline V gene encodes CDR1 DFQATT and CDR2 SNEGSKA (reference sequence). CDR3: CSALDTETFF. The CDR3 DNA follows: TGCAGTGCCCTTGACACTGAAACTTTCTTT.

The V and J genes are TRBV29-1 and TRBJ2-7; D gene uncertain. Trimming took off 6 bases at V and 3 bases at J, with 15 bases between the two ends. Germline V lookup: CDR1 SQVTM, CDR2 ANQGSEA. The CDR3 is 13 amino acids. The CDR3 spells CSVLMGGGYEQYF. The CDR3 DNA reads as TGCAGCGTCCTTATGGGCGGTGGCTACGAGCAGTACTTC.

The chain combines TRBV7-8 with TRBJ2-1; no reliable D call. Trimming pared 2 bases from V and 8 bases from J, leaving 13 bases between. CDR1 and CDR2 (germline): SGHVS, FQNEAQ. The CDR3 spans 14 residues. CDR3 in amino acids: CASSLLPASDEQFF. The DNA for the CDR3 is TGTGCCAGCAGCTTACTACCAGCGAGCGATGAGCAGTTCTTC. The complete variable domain, with remaining parts taken from reference TRBV7-8 and TRBJ2-1, reads GAGVSQSPRYKVAKRGQDVALRCDPISGHVSLFWYQQALGQGPEFLTYFQNEAQLDKSGLPSDRFFAERPEGSVSTLKIQRTQQEDSAVYLCASSLLPASDEQFFGPGTRLTVL.

The chain has TRBV7-2 and TRBJ2-7; a possible D gene is TRBD2 (6 bases). V was cut by 0 bases and J by 3 bases, with 6 bases left in between. Germline V gene lookup returns CDR1 SGHTA and CDR2 FQGNSA. This CDR3 comprises 13 residues. The chain's CDR3 is CASSLARDYEQYF. CDR3 nucleotides: TGTGCCAGCAGCTTAGCGCGGGACTACGAGCAGTACTTC.

The J gene is TRBJ1-1, the V gene TRBV7-2; the D gene is possibly TRBD1 (6 bases). The CDR3 extends over 15 amino acids. Germline loops: CDR1 SGHTA, CDR2 FQGNSA. Deletions cut 1 base from V and 1 base from J, with 10 bases between. DNA for the CDR3: TGTGCCAGCAGCTTAGGCCAACAGGGGAACACTGAAGCTTTCTTT. Its protein product is CASSLGQQGNTEAFF.

The sample holds many counts of this clonotype. This chain uses TRBV5-1 with TRBJ2-7; D might be TRBD2 (6 bases). This CDR3 comprises 14 residues. Germline V CDR1 and CDR2: SGHRS, YFSETQ. Deletions cut 3 bases from V and 5 bases from J, with 15 bases between. The CDR3 coding sequence is TGCGCCAGCAGCTGGTCCGGGACTCCAGACGAGCAGTACTTC. It specifies CASSWSGTPDEQYF. Full variable domain (rest looked up from reference TRBV5-1 and TRBJ2-7): KAGVTQTPRYLIKTRGQQVTLSCSPISGHRSVSWYQQTPGQGLQFLFEYFSETQRNKGNFPGRFSGRQFSNSRSEMNVSTLELGDSALYLCASSWSGTPDEQYFGPGTRLTVT.

This chain uses TRBV6-5 with TRBJ2-7; TRBD1 matches 8 bases. CDR1 and CDR2 from the germline V gene are MNHEY and SVGAGI. With V trimmed by 0 bases and J by 5 bases, 15 bases remained unmatched. The CDR3 length is 18 residues. The CDR3 coding sequence is TGTGCCAGCAGTTACTCGATGGGGAGAGCGGACAGGGACCACGAGCAGTACTTC. Amino acid sequence: CASSYSMGRADRDHEQYF.